These 29 T cell receptor beta chains share one sample of origin, sequenced in a study of response to subunit inactivated influenza vaccine. From the RT-PCR reads, TCRdb called clonotypes with MiXCR, one entry per CDR3 protein. In the table there are hundreds of thousands of distinct CDR3 sequences, approximately 18% of which are singletons. The material was PBMCs from blood, obtained more than 4 days after vaccination. The origin of the receptors is a man aged 45 to 65 who received an inactivated influenza vaccine.

The chain uses TRBV2 and TRBJ2-1; D uncertain. The germline V gene has CDR1 SNHLY and CDR2 FYNNEI. The CDR3 covers 12 residues. The germline V and J ends were trimmed by 0 bases and 4 bases, with 1 base remaining between them. This CDR3 is CASSEAYNEQFF. As DNA, the CDR3 is TGTGCCAGCAGTGAAGCGTACAATGAGCAGTTCTTC.

This clonotype has just a few counts. The V call is TRBV6-2 or TRBV6-3, the J call TRBJ2-7; TRBD2 is a possible D gene (6 bases). Germline V CDR1 and CDR2: MNHEY, SVGEGT. The V gene lost 6 bases and the J gene lost 2 bases, with 14 bases spanning the gap. The length of the CDR3 is 14 residues. Here the CDR3 reads CASRSGGATYEQYF. In DNA, the CDR3 is TGTGCCAGCAGGTCTGGAGGGGCGACCTACGAGCAGTACTTC.

This CDR3 is CASSPRLESSYEQYF. CDR3 in DNA: TGTGCCAGCAGCCCGCGGCTTGAGAGCTCCTACGAGCAGTACTTC. This chain uses TRBV9 with TRBJ2-7; no clear D gene. The germline V gene encodes CDR1 SGDLS and CDR2 YYNGEE. The V gene lost 4 bases and the J gene lost 0 bases, with 14 bases spanning the gap. The CDR3 has 15 residues.

This sequence joins TRBV7-9 and TRBJ2-7; D unresolved. CDR3 length equals 12 residues. Germline CDR1 SEHNR, CDR2 FQNEAQ (reference sequence). V gave up 5 bases and J gave up 5 bases, with 10 bases separating them. CDR3 protein: CASSRNSNEQYF. The CDR3 DNA is TGTGCCAGCAGCCGGAACAGTAACGAGCAGTACTTC.

This chain connects TRBV11-2 to TRBJ2-3, with 7 bases aligning to TRBD2. This CDR3 has 18 amino acids. V dropped 5 bases and J dropped 0; count of bases not matched to a gene: 14. The germline gives CDR1 SGHAT, CDR2 FQNNGV. In nucleotides, the CDR3 is TGTGCCAGCAGCGAATCTCACAGCGGGGTCACTAGCACAGATACGCAGTATTTT. Its translation is CASSESHSGVTSTDTQYF.

This clonotype turned up a few times. This sequence joins TRBV28 and TRBJ2-1; D not resolved. Trimming took off 3 bases at V and 3 bases at J, with 6 bases between the two ends. CDR1 MDHEN and CDR2 SYDVKM come from the germline V gene. The CDR3 extends over 13 amino acids. The CDR3 protein is CASSLFFYNEQFF. CDR3 DNA sequence: TGTGCCAGCAGTTTGTTTTTCTACAATGAGCAGTTCTTC.

The chain employs TRBV7-2 and TRBJ2-3; 7 nucleotides match TRBD2. CDR1 and CDR2 (germline): SGHTA, FQGNSA. The CDR3 extends over 16 amino acids. V trimming: 5 bases; J trimming: 2 bases; junction bases outside the gene matches: 10. This CDR3 is CASSPTPGRDTDTQYF. The CDR3 DNA reads as TGTGCCAGCAGCCCCACTCCAGGGAGGGACACAGATACGCAGTATTTT. The full variable domain, in which reference TRBV7-2 and TRBJ2-3 provide the parts outside the CDR3, is GAGVSQSPSNKVTEKGKDVELRCDPISGHTALYWYRQSLGQGLEFLIYFQGNSAPDKSGLPSDRFSAERTGGSVSTLTIQRTQQEDSAVYLCASSPTPGRDTDTQYFGPGTRLTVL.

This clonotype was seen many times. The chain links TRBV29-1 to TRBJ1-1; maybe TRBD1 (6 bases). The germline CDR1 and CDR2 sequences are SQVTM and ANQGSEA. V dropped 7 bases and J dropped 0 bases, with 15 bases sitting between them. CDR3 size: 14 residues. The DNA for the CDR3 is TGCAGCGCCAACTGGGGGCAGTTGAACACTGAAGCTTTCTTT. Protein: CSANWGQLNTEAFF.

This clonotype was picked up many times. The chain employs TRBV10-3 and TRBJ2-1; D may correspond to TRBD1 or TRBD2 (5 bases each). This CDR3 comprises 15 residues. Germline-derived CDR1 and CDR2 are ENHRY and SYGVKD. Trimming took 4 bases from V and 6 from J, leaving 16 bases between them. The CDR3 coding sequence is TGTGCCATCAGTGTCTCAAGTGAGGGGTCCAATGAGCAGTTCTTC. Translating gives CAISVSSEGSNEQFF.

This clonotype was seen a few times. The chain uses TRBV29-1 and TRBJ2-1, with D unclear. Germline-derived CDR1 and CDR2 are SQVTM and ANQGSEA. This CDR3 has 14 amino acids. Trimming pared 4 bases from V and 6 bases from J, leaving 16 bases between. CDR3: CSVGFGPAGNEQFF. In DNA, the CDR3 is TGCAGCGTTGGTTTCGGGCCCGCTGGCAATGAGCAGTTCTTC.

The V call is TRBV27, the J call TRBJ1-1; 7 positions agree with TRBD1. V dropped 2 bases and J dropped 0; count of bases not matched to a gene: 12. This CDR3 has 18 residues. The germline gives CDR1 MNHEY, CDR2 SMNVEV (reference sequence). The CDR3 sequence is CASSLTTPGQIMNTEAFF. DNA for the CDR3: TGTGCCAGCAGTTTAACAACTCCGGGACAGATAATGAACACTGAAGCTTTCTTT.

This clonotype showed up just a few times. The chain couples TRBV6-1 to TRBJ2-1; 8 bases align to TRBD1. The trim removed 5 bases at V and 8 bases at J, leaving 5 bases unmatched. The CDR3 loop spans 13 amino acids. Germline V gives CDR1 MNHNS, CDR2 SASEGT. CDR3 loop: CASSPYRGYEQFF. The DNA for the CDR3 is TGTGCCAGCAGTCCCTACAGGGGGTATGAGCAGTTCTTC.

The chain combines TRBV9 with TRBJ2-1, with 14 bases that match TRBD2. The V gene end was trimmed by 4 bases and the J gene end by 7 bases; junction bases not matched to a gene: 4. Germline lookup yields CDR1 SGDLS and CDR2 YYNGEE. This CDR3 is built from 15 residues. This chain's CDR3 is CASSKGTSGRNEQFF. For the CDR3, the DNA is TGTGCCAGCAGCAAGGGGACTAGCGGGAGAAATGAGCAGTTCTTC.

The gene calls are TRBV20-1 and TRBJ2-3; 8 bases align to TRBD2. Looked up from germline, CDR1 is DFQATT and CDR2 is SNEGSKA (reference sequence). Trimming removed 3 bases from V and 2 bases from J; junction bases left unmatched: 7. The CDR3 extends over 15 amino acids. This CDR3 is CSASVAGLNTDTQYF. The CDR3 coding sequence is TGCAGTGCTAGCGTAGCGGGGCTTAACACAGATACGCAGTATTTT.

V usage is TRBV6-2 or TRBV6-3 and J usage is TRBJ2-7; the D gene could be TRBD1 or TRBD2 (5 bases each). Trimming removed 4 bases at V and 1 base at J, with 14 bases between. The CDR3 runs 15 residues. Germline V lookup: CDR1 MNHEY, CDR2 SVGEGT. The CDR3 sequence: CASSSGDGFSYEQYF. CDR3 DNA sequence: TGTGCCAGCAGTTCCGGGGACGGATTTTCCTACGAGCAGTACTTC.

The rearrangement links TRBV27 to TRBJ2-1, with a weak D call TRBD2 (5 bases). Germline CDR1 and CDR2: MNHEY and SMNVEV (reference sequence). V dropped 4 bases and J dropped 9 bases, with 13 bases sitting between them. CDR3 length: 13 amino acids. CDR3 in amino acids: CASSYAAETEQFF. CDR3 bases: TGTGCCAGCAGTTATGCAGCGGAGACTGAGCAGTTCTTC.

This chain connects TRBV10-1 to TRBJ2-2; perhaps D is TRBD1 or TRBD2 (5 bases each). The V gene lost 6 bases and the J gene lost 6 bases, with 11 bases spanning the gap. CDR3 size: 13 residues. CDR1 WNHNN and CDR2 SYGVQD come from the germline V gene (reference sequence). The DNA of the CDR3 is TGCGCCAGCAGGGGGGACCTATCCGGGGAGCTGTTTTTT. It translates to CASRGDLSGELFF.

The J gene is TRBJ2-3, the V gene TRBV4-3, with D possibly being TRBD2 (6 bases). Germline loops: CDR1 LGHNA, CDR2 YSLEER. Trimming took 0 bases from V and 5 from J, leaving 9 bases between them. This CDR3 has 14 amino acids. The CDR3 loop is CASSQDGGKDTQYF. Here the CDR3 DNA reads TGCGCCAGCAGCCAAGATGGGGGGAAAGATACGCAGTATTTT.

The CDR3 bases are TGTGCCAGCTCACCACCGGGCGGAGGAGTTGGCAATGAGCAGTTCTTC. As protein: CASSPPGGGVGNEQFF. The chain joins TRBV18 to TRBJ2-1; perhaps TRBD2 as D (5 bases). CDR1 and CDR2 from the germline V gene are KGHSH and LQKENI. V lost 0 bases, J lost 6 bases, and 15 bases lay in between. This CDR3 contains 16 residues.

This clonotype was found many times. The V and J genes are TRBV20-1 and TRBJ2-7, with D unresolved. The CDR3 spans 12 residues. V was pared by 6 bases and J by 4 bases, with 13 bases between. Per the germline V gene, CDR1 is DFQATT and CDR2 is SNEGSKA (reference sequence). The CDR3 protein is CSAEFAPYEQYF. As DNA, the CDR3 is TGCAGTGCGGAATTTGCCCCGTACGAGCAGTACTTC.

The sample holds a few counts of this clonotype. The genes are TRBV12-3 or TRBV12-4 and TRBJ2-1; tentative D call: TRBD1 (5 bases). Trimming removed 3 bases at V and 7 bases at J, with 10 bases between. The CDR3 spans 13 residues. The CDR3 DNA follows: TGTGCCAGCAGTTTTCTCAGGGTAAATGAGCAGTTCTTC. Its translation: CASSFLRVNEQFF.

This clonotype was observed at least ten times. Compared with germline, one end of the junction differs, possibly owing to a read error. The chain employs TRBV12-3 or TRBV12-4 and TRBJ2-1, with 8 bases fitting TRBD1. CDR3 size: 12 residues. CDR3 coding DNA: TGTGCCAGCAGTCAATCGACAGGGGCTATTGTCTTC. This translates into CASSQSTGAIVF.

The V and J genes are TRBV4-3 and TRBJ1-2; D call uncertain. The CDR3 consists of 13 residues. V gave up 6 bases and J gave up 1 base, with 9 bases separating them. Germline lookup yields CDR1 LGHNA and CDR2 YSLEER. The CDR3 DNA reads as TGCGCCAGCAGTCCTAACGGTAACTATGGCTACACCTTC. Translation: CASSPNGNYGYTF.

This chain joins TRBV5-1 and TRBJ2-1; 13 bases are shared with TRBD2. This CDR3 has 16 residues. J lost 9 bases, V lost 4 bases, and 10 bases had no gene match. Germline CDR1 SGHRS, CDR2 YFSETQ. CDR3 DNA: TGCGCCAGCAGCCCCTGGACTAGCGGGGGCCCGGGTGAGCAGTTCTTC. Translated: CASSPWTSGGPGEQFF.

This chain links TRBV4-3 with TRBJ2-1, with TRBD2 matching 8 bases. The CDR3 sequence is 17 residues long. J gave up 0 bases and V 1 base, and 5 bases lay outside the gene matches. Germline V gene sequence: CDR1 LGHNA, CDR2 YSLEER. The CDR3, as DNA: TGCGCCAGCAGCCAAGTCGGGCGGGAGGACTCCTACAATGAGCAGTTCTTC. Residues: CASSQVGREDSYNEQFF.

The chain employs TRBV5-1 and TRBJ2-3, with 9 bases matching TRBD1. Germline values: CDR1 SGHRS, CDR2 YFSETQ. The V and J ends lost 1 base and 7 bases, in that order; junction bases with no gene match: 10. The CDR3 contains 16 residues. The CDR3 protein is CASSLYGTGKTNTQYF. CDR3 coding DNA: TGCGCCAGCAGCTTGTACGGGACAGGGAAAACAAATACGCAGTATTTT.

The genes are TRBV6-1 and TRBJ1-6; 8 nucleotides match TRBD1. Germline CDR1 and CDR2: MNHNS and SASEGT. The CDR3 extends over 14 amino acids. With V trimmed by 6 bases and J by 8 bases, 6 bases remained unmatched. This CDR3 reads CASRSGQEDSPLHF. The CDR3 bases are TGTGCCAGCAGATCGGGACAGGAGGATTCACCCCTCCACTTT.

This clonotype was seen a few times. The gene calls are TRBV7-6 and TRBJ2-1; D is undetermined. The CDR3 has 16 amino acids. Trimming removed 5 bases at V and 0 bases at J, with 14 bases between. Germline-derived CDR1 and CDR2 are SGHVS and FNYEAQ. The CDR3 here is CASSTSPDSSYNEQFF. The CDR3 bases are TGTGCCAGCAGCACCAGCCCCGATAGCTCCTACAATGAGCAGTTCTTC.

This clonotype came up many times. The V and J genes are TRBV6-4 and TRBJ2-5; D remains unclear. V shed 3 bases and J shed 2 bases, with 7 bases lying between them. Germline V CDR1 and CDR2: MRHNA, SNTAGT. The CDR3 contains 13 residues. As DNA, the CDR3 is TGTGCCAGCAGTGAAAGCCCTCAAGAGACCCAGTACTTC. It codes for CASSESPQETQYF.